This TCR beta chain was captured by sequencing in a study of cytomegalovirus exposure and HLA in healthy donors. On the study more broadly: An earlier analysis found around 100 million unique TCR beta sequences from 150 million to 200 million T cells.

Study-level results: The listing of 150 to 200 TCR beta chains classed them as cytomegalovirus-associated. Sequencing depth across donors, presence/absence analyses assumed, was roughly uniform.

PCR used 60 Vbeta primers and 13 Jbeta primers. Here immunoSEQ multiplex PCR was the method, and the copy in TCRdb shows in-frame clones only, minus some. In the table there are approximately 77,000 clones, under 80% of which are singletons. In germline, CDR1 is MDHEN, CDR2 SYDVKM. The V gene lost 3 bases and the J gene lost 8 bases, with 8 bases spanning the gap. The length of the CDR3 is 12 residues. A note on this clone: Its cognate antigen is unknown.

Sequenced input: PBMCs. The chain uses TRBV28 and TRBJ2-1, with a weak D call TRBD2 (6 bases). This clonotype was sampled from a man aged 55-75 years in good health and CMV-seropositive. In DNA, the CDR3 is TGTGCCAGCAGTTTTAGGAGGGATGAGCAGTTCTTC. As protein: CASSFRRDEQFF.